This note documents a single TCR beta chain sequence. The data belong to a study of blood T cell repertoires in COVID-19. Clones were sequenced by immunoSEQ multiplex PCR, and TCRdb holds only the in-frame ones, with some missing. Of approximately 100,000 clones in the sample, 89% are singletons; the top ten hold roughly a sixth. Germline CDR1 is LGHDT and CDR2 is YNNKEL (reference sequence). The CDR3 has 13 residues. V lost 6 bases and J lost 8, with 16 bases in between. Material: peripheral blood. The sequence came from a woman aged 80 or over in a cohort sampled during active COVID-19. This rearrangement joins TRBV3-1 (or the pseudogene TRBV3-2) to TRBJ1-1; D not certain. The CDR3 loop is CASRFKAGSEAFF. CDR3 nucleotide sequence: TGTGCCAGCAGATTTAAAGCCGGGAGCGAAGCTTTCTTT.